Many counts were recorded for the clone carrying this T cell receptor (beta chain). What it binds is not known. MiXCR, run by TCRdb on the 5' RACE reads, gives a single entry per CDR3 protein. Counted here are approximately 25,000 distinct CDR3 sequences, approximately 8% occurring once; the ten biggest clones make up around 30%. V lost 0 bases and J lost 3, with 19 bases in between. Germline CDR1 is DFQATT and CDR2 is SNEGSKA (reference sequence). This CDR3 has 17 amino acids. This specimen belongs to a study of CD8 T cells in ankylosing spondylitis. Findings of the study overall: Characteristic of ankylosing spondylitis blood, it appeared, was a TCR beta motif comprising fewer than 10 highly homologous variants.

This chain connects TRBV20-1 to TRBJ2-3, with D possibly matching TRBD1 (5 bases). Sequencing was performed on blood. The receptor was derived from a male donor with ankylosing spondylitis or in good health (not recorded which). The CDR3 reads CSARDLLQAAGTDTQYF. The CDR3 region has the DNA TGCAGTGCTAGAGATCTCCTACAGGCCGCAGGGACAGATACGCAGTATTTT.